One sample yielded the 19 T cell receptor beta chains listed below, sequenced in a study of cytomegalovirus exposure and HLA in healthy donors (TCRdb year 2017). Library preparation was by the immunoSEQ multiplex PCR assay. TCRdb provides this immuneACCESS table in a form limited to in-frame rearrangements. Some clones are lacking; in checked studies, under half of them reflect an unresolved V gene, and why the rest are absent is not known. For this sample there are roughly 200,000 clones; about 81% appear just once. About 1.2% of the sample lies in the top ten. Material for sequencing was PBMCs. These receptors all come from a woman in her twenties or thirties in good health and CMV-seronegative.

The chain combines TRBV5-1 with TRBJ2-3; possible D gene TRBD2, 5 bases. CDR1 and CDR2 from the germline V gene are SGHRS and YFSETQ. CDR3 length: 16 residues. The V end was cut by 4 bases, the J end by 0 bases, with 15 bases between. The CDR3: CASSRPESGSTDTQYF. DNA for the CDR3: TGCGCCAGCAGCCGTCCTGAAAGCGGAAGCACAGATACGCAGTATTTT.

The chain links TRBV9 to TRBJ1-2, with TRBD1 matching 8 bases. The CDR3 has 22 residues. Unmatched junction bases numbered 28, after V lost 4 bases and J lost 2 bases. Germline CDR1 SGDLS, CDR2 YYNGEE. CDR3 sequence (DNA): TGTGCCAGCAGCTTCTCCGGGACAGGCGTACAGAGCCGAACCACCAACAACTATGGCTACACCTTC. Its protein product is CASSFSGTGVQSRTTNNYGYTF.

The chain combines TRBV5-1 with TRBJ1-2, with 10 bases matching TRBD1. Unmatched junction bases numbered 12, after V lost 5 bases and J lost 2 bases. The CDR3 spans 17 residues. CDR1 and CDR2 (germline): SGHRS, YFSETQ. The CDR3 sequence is CASSRTKGQGENYGYTF. CDR3 nucleotides: TGCGCCAGCAGTCGTACAAAAGGACAGGGGGAAAACTATGGCTACACCTTC.

The rearrangement joins TRBV29-1 to TRBJ2-7, with D tentatively TRBD1 (6 bases). V lost 5 bases, J lost 3 bases, and 17 bases lay in between. The CDR3 totals 14 residues. The germline CDR1 and CDR2 sequences are SQVTM and ANQGSEA. The CDR3: CSVRRDNLRYEQYF. In nucleotides, the CDR3 is TGCAGCGTTCGCCGGGACAACCTACGCTACGAGCAGTACTTC.

This rearrangement joins TRBV27 to TRBJ2-3; no firm D call. Germline loops: CDR1 MNHEY, CDR2 SMNVEV (reference sequence). There are 15 residues in the CDR3. V lost 2 bases and J lost 1, with 10 bases in between. The CDR3 reads CASSLQIVGTDTQYF. CDR3 bases: TGTGCCAGCAGTTTACAGATCGTTGGCACAGATACGCAGTATTTT.

The chain combines TRBV4-1 with TRBJ1-4; TRBD1 aligns across 10 bases. This CDR3 region has 16 residues. Germline V lookup: CDR1 MGHRA, CDR2 YSYEKL. Unmatched junction bases numbered 8, after V lost 2 bases and J lost 8 bases. The CDR3 region is CASSQIPTGGGEKLFF. The CDR3 DNA reads TGCGCCAGCAGCCAAATCCCGACAGGGGGCGGAGAAAAACTGTTTTTT.

This clone came up once. J is TRBJ1-2 and V is TRBV6-1, with 9 bases lining up with TRBD1. The CDR3 consists of 13 residues. The junction had 4 bases not matched to a gene; V was cut back by 7 bases and J by 4 bases. CDR1 is MNHNS and CDR2 is SASEGT in the germline V gene. CDR3 region: CASMKDRGYGYTF. Here the CDR3 DNA reads TGTGCCAGCATGAAGGACAGGGGCTATGGCTACACCTTC.

The chain has TRBV6-5 and TRBJ1-2; no clear D. The CDR3 is 14 amino acids. Germline CDR1 MNHEY, CDR2 SVGAGI. V was pared by 10 bases and J by 5 bases, with 20 bases between. CDR3 protein: CATSSPIEGYGYTF. The CDR3 DNA reads TGTGCCACCTCCTCCCCCATCGAGGGTTATGGCTACACCTTC.

The V gene is TRBV6-6, the J gene TRBJ1-3; D ambiguous. Trimming cost V 6 bases and J 2 bases, with 17 bases left between them. The CDR3 is made up of 16 amino acids. Germline values: CDR1 MNHNY, CDR2 SVGAGI (reference sequence). The CDR3 bases are TGTGCCAGCAGGCCCGCTGGCTGGCGGGCTGGAAACACCATATATTTT. It translates to CASRPAGWRAGNTIYF.

The chain employs TRBV2 and TRBJ2-3; 8 positions agree with TRBD2. The CDR3 runs to 15 residues. CDR1 is SNHLY and CDR2 is FYNNEI in the germline V gene. The trim removed 3 bases at V and 0 bases at J, leaving 2 bases unmatched. CDR3 in DNA: TGTGCCAGCAGTGACTTAGCGGGGAGCACAGATACGCAGTATTTT. Encoded protein: CASSDLAGSTDTQYF.

The V gene is TRBV4-2, the J gene TRBJ2-7; 11 bases are shared with TRBD1. Germline V lookup: CDR1 LGHNA, CDR2 YNFKEQ. This CDR3 region has 16 residues. V shed 2 bases, J shed 4 bases, and the junction held 7 bases outside the gene matches. In DNA, the CDR3 is TGTGCCAGCAGCCAACAGGCCGGGACAGGGGGATACGAGCAGTACTTC. Translated, it gives CASSQQAGTGGYEQYF.

J is TRBJ1-2 and V is TRBV5-1; D possibly corresponds to TRBD1 (6 bases). The CDR3 spans 16 residues. From germline, CDR1 is SGHRS and CDR2 YFSETQ. Between the trimmed V and J ends, which lost 5 bases and 2 bases, there was a span of 19 bases. CDR3 protein: CASSPRQASGNYGYTF. The CDR3 DNA reads TGCGCCAGCAGTCCTAGACAGGCCTCGGGGAACTATGGCTACACCTTC.

This chain uses TRBV5-1 with TRBJ2-1; D might be TRBD2 (5 bases). The CDR3 totals 15 residues. Trimming shortened V by 3 bases and J by 5 bases, and 15 bases separated the two germline ends. CDR1 is SGHRS, CDR2 YFSETQ, per germline. CDR3 in amino acids: CASSYPYTGNNEQFF. For the CDR3, the DNA is TGCGCCAGCAGCTATCCCTATACCGGGAACAATGAGCAGTTCTTC.

The V gene is TRBV7-8, the J gene TRBJ2-5; the match to TRBD2 covers 11 bases. Germline CDR1 SGHVS, CDR2 FQNEAQ. This CDR3 has 16 residues. Trimming cost V 5 bases and J 1 base; bases outside gene matches: 6. DNA for the CDR3: TGTGCCAGCAGCCCGAGGACTAGCGGGCTCCAAGAGACCCAGTACTTC. Amino acids: CASSPRTSGLQETQYF.

The genes are TRBV19 and TRBJ1-4, with 7 bases that match TRBD1. CDR1 and CDR2 (germline): LNHDA, SQIVND (reference sequence). This CDR3 spans 15 amino acids. Unmatched junction bases numbered 9, after V lost 7 bases and J lost 4 bases. The CDR3 coding sequence is TGTGCCAGTAATCCTCCGGGACAGTATAATGAAAAACTGTTTTTT. Translated: CASNPPGQYNEKLFF.

This clone has a handful of counts. The chain recombines TRBV18 with TRBJ1-6; no clear D. The CDR3 contains 13 residues. The V gene lost 2 bases and the J gene lost 10 bases, with 9 bases spanning the gap. Germline lookup yields CDR1 KGHSH and CDR2 LQKENI. CDR3 coding DNA: TGTGCCAGCTCACCAAACCGGGAGTCACCCCTCCACTTT. It yields the protein CASSPNRESPLHF. Full variable domain (outside the CDR3, taken from reference TRBV18 and TRBJ1-6): NAGVMQNPRHLVRRRGQEARLRCSPMKGHSHVYWYRQLPEEGLKFMVYLQKENIIDESGMPKERFSAEFPKEGPSILRIQQVVRGDSAAYFCASSPNRESPLHFGNGTRLTVT.

The chain is built from TRBV4-2 and TRBJ2-3; TRBD2 aligns across 11 bases. The CDR3 runs to 16 residues. V shed 4 bases, J shed 6 bases, and the junction held 9 bases outside the gene matches. CDR1 and CDR2 (germline): LGHNA, YNFKEQ. The CDR3 sequence: CASSPRVAGGFDTQYF. In DNA form, the CDR3 reads TGTGCCAGCAGCCCAAGGGTAGCGGGAGGGTTCGATACGCAGTATTTT.

Only one count was recorded for this clone. The J gene is TRBJ2-7, the V gene TRBV6-1; possible D gene TRBD2, 5 bases. Deletions cut 3 bases from V and 8 bases from J, with 23 bases between. There are 16 residues in the CDR3. Germline lookup yields CDR1 MNHNS and CDR2 SASEGT. The CDR3, as DNA: TGTGCCAGCAGTGATCGGGGAGATAAGGTCATAAGCAAGCAGTACTTC. It translates to CASSDRGDKVISKQYF.

A single count supports this clone. The chain has TRBV9 and TRBJ1-4; 7 positions match TRBD1. The trim removed 1 base at V and 4 bases at J, leaving 4 bases unmatched. Per germline, CDR1 SGDLS and CDR2 YYNGEE. The CDR3 is 15 residues long. The CDR3 here is CASSVKGAGNEKLFF. Written as DNA, the CDR3 is TGTGCCAGCAGCGTAAAGGGGGCAGGTAATGAAAAACTGTTTTTT.